The 11 T cell receptor beta chains given below trace back to one sample, sequenced in a study of T cell responses to AZD1222 COVID-19 vaccine. Method: immunoSEQ multiplex PCR; TCRdb's copy keeps in-frame clones and lacks some. The sample lists fewer than 200,000 clones; roughly nine tenths were seen once. The input for sequencing was peripheral blood, taken on day 0 of AZD1222 vaccination. The receptors shown here come from an adult in good health.

The chain has TRBV19 and TRBJ1-4; D is unresolved. Germline CDR1 LNHDA, CDR2 SQIVND (reference sequence). This CDR3 is built from 16 residues. Between the trimmed V and J ends, which lost 5 bases and 8 bases, there was a span of 21 bases. In DNA, the CDR3 is TGTGCCAGTAGTGGACGCCTACGAGATTCGGGGGAAAAACTGTTTTTT. Amino acids: CASSGRLRDSGEKLFF.

V usage is TRBV19 and J usage is TRBJ2-3; no firm D call. V was cut by 3 bases and J by 1 base, with 11 bases left in between. CDR1 is LNHDA and CDR2 is SQIVND in the germline V gene (reference sequence). The CDR3 runs to 15 residues. CDR3 sequence reads: CASSILGSGTDTQYF. In DNA form, the CDR3 reads TGTGCCAGTAGTATTTTGGGCTCGGGCACAGATACGCAGTATTTT. The full variable domain, with the rest looked up from reference TRBV19 and TRBJ2-3, is DGGITQSPKYLFRKEGQNVTLSCEQNLNHDAMYWYRQDPGQGLRLIYYSQIVNDFQKGDIAEGYSVSREKKESFPLTVTSAQKNPTAFYLCASSILGSGTDTQYFGPGTRLTVL.

The gene calls are TRBV7-2 and TRBJ1-1; unclear D gene. Germline V gene lookup returns CDR1 SGHTA and CDR2 FQGNSA. The V gene lost 0 bases and the J gene lost 8 bases, with 13 bases spanning the gap. This CDR3 is built from 14 residues. The CDR3 loop reads CASSLAFKAWEAFF. Written as DNA, the CDR3 is TGTGCCAGCAGCTTAGCGTTTAAGGCCTGGGAAGCTTTCTTT.

The chain is built from TRBV2 and TRBJ1-5; the D is unclear. V lost 6 bases, J lost 0 bases, and 12 bases lay in between. This CDR3 is built from 15 residues. Germline V lookup: CDR1 SNHLY, CDR2 FYNNEI. Here the CDR3 DNA reads TGTGCCAGCAGGGGAGGACTGGGTAGCAATCAGCCCCAGCATTTT. It specifies CASRGGLGSNQPQHF.

The gene calls are TRBV6-2 or TRBV6-3 and TRBJ2-7; 13 positions match TRBD2. CDR1 is MNHEY, CDR2 SVGEGT, per germline. This CDR3 comprises 17 residues. V shed 0 bases and J 4 bases; nucleotides not matched to a gene: 6. The CDR3 coding sequence is TGTGCCAGCAGTTACTCATCCGGGACTAGCGGGATATACGAGCAGTACTTC. Protein product: CASSYSSGTSGIYEQYF.

The genes are TRBV28 and TRBJ1-2, with D tentatively TRBD1 (6 bases). The CDR3 covers 15 residues. The ends were cut back, 2 bases at V and 4 bases at J, with 14 bases in the middle. Germline-derived CDR1 and CDR2 are MDHEN and SYDVKM. DNA for the CDR3: TGTGCCAGCAGTTTAGACGGGAGGGGGTCCTATGGCTACACCTTC. Amino acid sequence: CASSLDGRGSYGYTF.

The chain is built from TRBV30 and TRBJ1-1; a possible D gene is TRBD1 (5 bases). The CDR3 loop spans 14 amino acids. Germline loops: CDR1 GTSNPN, CDR2 SVGIG (reference sequence). The V and J ends lost 2 bases and 1 base respectively, with 11 bases between them. Here the CDR3 reads CAWSFWGGNTEAFF. The CDR3 DNA sequence: TGTGCCTGGAGTTTTTGGGGGGGGAACACTGAAGCTTTCTTT.

The chain carries TRBV2 and TRBJ1-2; D may be TRBD1 (6 bases). Germline V gives CDR1 SNHLY, CDR2 FYNNEI. V was pared by 9 bases and J by 0 bases, with 17 bases between. This CDR3 region has 15 residues. CDR3 nucleotides: TGTGCCAGTAGTTGGGACATCGCGGCTAACTATGGCTACACCTTC. It encodes CASSWDIAANYGYTF.

J is TRBJ1-2 and V is TRBV19; D gene ambiguous. Germline CDR1 LNHDA, CDR2 SQIVND (reference sequence). The CDR3 consists of 15 residues. Trimming stripped 6 bases from V and 5 bases from J, with 19 bases between. The chain's CDR3 is CASRKPQQELYGYTF. CDR3 coding DNA: TGTGCCAGTAGAAAACCTCAGCAGGAACTATATGGCTACACCTTC.

The chain has TRBV28 and TRBJ1-5; 8 nucleotides align to TRBD1. The ends lost 3 bases at V and 1 base at J; junction bases unmatched: 2. The germline V gene encodes CDR1 MDHEN and CDR2 SYDVKM. This CDR3 is built from 15 residues. CDR3 region: CASSLTGASNQPQHF. The CDR3 region has the DNA TGTGCCAGCAGTTTGACAGGGGCGAGCAATCAGCCCCAGCATTTT.

The chain employs TRBV3-1 (or the pseudogene TRBV3-2) and TRBJ1-1; D may be TRBD1 (5 bases). There are 14 residues in the CDR3. Deletions cut 1 base from V and 1 base from J, with 7 bases between. Germline V CDR1 and CDR2: LGHDT, YNNKEL (reference sequence). The CDR3 spells CASSQATGNTEAFF. The CDR3 nucleotides read TGTGCCAGCAGCCAAGCTACAGGGAACACTGAAGCTTTCTTT.